This is a list of T cell receptor beta chains from one sample in a study of hypomethylating agent response in myelodysplastic syndrome. Using immunoSEQ multiplex PCR, the repertoire was profiled, and TCRdb retains in-frame clones only, with some absent. Of 3,600 or so clones listed, roughly four fifths are singletons. This sample comprised bone marrow, obtained before or after starting hypomethylating agent treatment for myelodysplastic syndrome (not recorded which). All receptors derive from a human donor with myelodysplastic syndrome. CDR3s include the opening cysteine and the closing phenylalanine or tryptophan. The D gene is left open where the match is weak. Clone size is given for some rows only: seen once, a few or many times, or a class if the clone is expanded.

d_call: .
v_call: TRBV6-1
clone_size: .
cdr3_length: 15
j_call: TRBJ1-5
cdr3_nt: TGTGCCGCCTTTGAGGGGGGCCCGGGCAATCAGCCCCAGCATTTT
cdr3_aa: CAAFEGGPGNQPQHF

d_call: .
v_call: TRBV30
clone_size: few
cdr3_length: 13
j_call: TRBJ1-1
cdr3_nt: TGTGCCTTTCAAACCCTGGGAGGGACTGAAGCTTTCTTT
cdr3_aa: CAFQTLGGTEAFF

d_call: .
v_call: TRBV30
clone_size: .
cdr3_length: 13
j_call: TRBJ1-6
cdr3_nt: TGTGCCTTGACCGTCTCCTATAATTCACCCCTCCACTTT
cdr3_aa: CALTVSYNSPLHF

d_call: TRBD2
v_call: TRBV19
clone_size: .
cdr3_length: 15
j_call: TRBJ2-2
cdr3_nt: TGTGCCAGTATCGGCGGGGGGGCCGGGACCGGGGAGCTGTTTTTT
cdr3_aa: CASIGGGAGTGELFF

d_call: TRBD1
v_call: TRBV12-5
clone_size: .
cdr3_length: 14
j_call: TRBJ2-7
cdr3_nt: TGTGCTACTTTACAGGGGTGGTTCTTCTACGAGCAGTACTTC
cdr3_aa: CATLQGWFFYEQYF

d_call: .
v_call: TRBV28
clone_size: .
cdr3_length: 16
j_call: TRBJ1-1
cdr3_nt: TGTGCCAGCAGTTTATATAGCGGGGGTCGAAACACTGAAGCTTTCTTT
cdr3_aa: CASSLYSGGRNTEAFF

d_call: .
v_call: TRBV7-3
clone_size: .
cdr3_length: 15
j_call: TRBJ2-3
cdr3_nt: TGTGCCAGCAGCTCCCGGGCCAGGGGCACAGATACGCAGTATTTT
cdr3_aa: CASSSRARGTDTQYF

d_call: TRBD2
v_call: TRBV2
clone_size: .
cdr3_length: 14
j_call: TRBJ2-4
cdr3_nt: TGTGCCAGCAGTGGGAGTAGCGGGGGGAACATTCAGTACTTC
cdr3_aa: CASSGSSGGNIQYF

d_call: .
v_call: TRBV7-2
clone_size: once
cdr3_length: 14
j_call: TRBJ2-1
cdr3_nt: TGTGCCAGCAGCTTAGCGGGGCTAGCTAATGAGCAGTTCTTC
cdr3_aa: CASSLAGLANEQFF

d_call: .
v_call: TRBV15
clone_size: few
cdr3_length: 15
j_call: TRBJ1-3
cdr3_nt: TGTGCCACCAGCAGAGATAAGGGTAAAGGAAACACCATATATTTT
cdr3_aa: CATSRDKGKGNTIYF

d_call: TRBD1
v_call: TRBV5-1
clone_size: .
cdr3_length: 15
j_call: TRBJ1-2
cdr3_nt: TGCGCCAGCAGCTTGGGAACAGGGGTCGGCTATGGCTACACCTTT
cdr3_aa: CASSLGTGVGYGYTF

d_call: .
v_call: TRBV7-2
clone_size: .
cdr3_length: 17
j_call: TRBJ2-1
cdr3_nt: TGTGCCAGCAGCTTACGTTTAGGCGGGGTGGATTACAATGAGCAGTTCTTC
cdr3_aa: CASSLRLGGVDYNEQFF

d_call: .
v_call: TRBV27
clone_size: few
cdr3_length: 14
j_call: TRBJ1-2
cdr3_nt: TGTGCCAGCATGAGAGGAGCAAGGGGCTATGGCTACACCTTC
cdr3_aa: CASMRGARGYGYTF

d_call: .
v_call: TRBV10-3
clone_size: .
cdr3_length: 15
j_call: TRBJ1-3
cdr3_nt: TGTGCCATCAGTGAGTCGAGAGGGTCTGGAAACACCATATATTTT
cdr3_aa: CAISESRGSGNTIYF

d_call: TRBD1
v_call: TRBV19
clone_size: .
cdr3_length: 16
j_call: TRBJ1-5
cdr3_nt: TGTGCCAGTAGTATACCTCGGGGGACAGGGAGGCAGCCCCAGCATTTT
cdr3_aa: CASSIPRGTGRQPQHF

d_call: TRBD2
v_call: TRBV18
clone_size: few
cdr3_length: 17
j_call: TRBJ2-5
cdr3_nt: TGTGCCAGCTCACCGACTAGCGGGGGGGCCGGAGGAGAGACCCAGTACTTC
cdr3_aa: CASSPTSGGAGGETQYF

d_call: .
v_call: TRBV27
clone_size: .
cdr3_length: 12
j_call: TRBJ2-3
cdr3_nt: TGTGCCAGCAGCGGAGGGACAGATACGCAGTATTTT
cdr3_aa: CASSGGTDTQYF

d_call: TRBD1
v_call: TRBV2
clone_size: .
cdr3_length: 17
j_call: TRBJ1-1
cdr3_nt: TGTGCCAGCCAGAGACCCGGACAGGGGGCAAGGAACACTGAAGCTTTCTTT
cdr3_aa: CASQRPGQGARNTEAFF

d_call: .
v_call: TRBV7-9
clone_size: .
cdr3_length: 15
j_call: TRBJ1-4
cdr3_nt: TGTGCCAGCAGCTCTGCGAACCCTTTGGATGAAAAACTGTTTTTT
cdr3_aa: CASSSANPLDEKLFF

d_call: TRBD1
v_call: TRBV29-1
clone_size: .
cdr3_length: 14
j_call: TRBJ2-1
cdr3_nt: TGCAGCCTCACCAGGGGGCAAGGCTACAATGAGCAGTTCTTC
cdr3_aa: CSLTRGQGYNEQFF

d_call: .
v_call: TRBV30
clone_size: .
cdr3_length: 14
j_call: TRBJ1-5
cdr3_nt: TGTGCCTGGAGCCCCGGACATTCCAATCAGCCCCAGCATTTT
cdr3_aa: CAWSPGHSNQPQHF

d_call: .
v_call: TRBV9
clone_size: .
cdr3_length: 13
j_call: TRBJ1-1
cdr3_nt: TGTGCCAGCAGCCAATCGGTGGAGACTGAAGCTTTCTTT
cdr3_aa: CASSQSVETEAFF

d_call: .
v_call: TRBV6-4
clone_size: .
cdr3_length: 14
j_call: TRBJ2-1
cdr3_nt: TGTGCCAGCAGTGAGGCCCCGTTTGGGGATGAGCAGTTCTTC
cdr3_aa: CASSEAPFGDEQFF

d_call: .
v_call: TRBV28
clone_size: .
cdr3_length: 15
j_call: TRBJ2-3
cdr3_nt: TGTGCCAGCAGTCCACGGGAGCTCGGCACAGATACGCAGTATTTT
cdr3_aa: CASSPRELGTDTQYF

d_call: .
v_call: TRBV28
clone_size: .
cdr3_length: 13
j_call: TRBJ1-5
cdr3_nt: TGTGCCAGCAGTTTGATGGGGGTACAGCCCCAGCATTTT
cdr3_aa: CASSLMGVQPQHF

d_call: TRBD2
v_call: TRBV11-2
clone_size: few
cdr3_length: 15
j_call: TRBJ2-3
cdr3_nt: TGTGCCAGCAGCACGCGAAGCGGGAGGGTGAATACGCAGTATTTT
cdr3_aa: CASSTRSGRVNTQYF

d_call: .
v_call: TRBV2
clone_size: once
cdr3_length: 16
j_call: TRBJ2-5
cdr3_nt: TGTGCCAGCAGTTGGTCGAGAGGGGGTAATAAGGAGACCCAGTACTTC
cdr3_aa: CASSWSRGGNKETQYF

d_call: TRBD1
v_call: TRBV15
clone_size: .
cdr3_length: 16
j_call: TRBJ1-5
cdr3_nt: TGTGCCACGGGACAGGGAAAGCGAGGAGAGGATCAGCCCCAGCATTTT
cdr3_aa: CATGQGKRGEDQPQHF

d_call: TRBD2
v_call: TRBV28
clone_size: .
cdr3_length: 17
j_call: TRBJ2-7
cdr3_nt: TGTGCCAGCAGTTTACTTTCTAGCGGGAGGGCCTCGGACGAGCAGTACTTC
cdr3_aa: CASSLLSSGRASDEQYF

d_call: TRBD2
v_call: TRBV6-1
clone_size: few
cdr3_length: 11
j_call: TRBJ2-7
cdr3_nt: TGTTCCAGCGGGAGGGCCTACGAGCAGTACTTC
cdr3_aa: CSSGRAYEQYF

d_call: TRBD2
v_call: TRBV28
clone_size: .
cdr3_length: 12
j_call: TRBJ2-3
cdr3_nt: TGTGCCAGCAGCCCCGGGAGGGCCCAGCAGTATTTT
cdr3_aa: CASSPGRAQQYF

d_call: .
v_call: TRBV7-5
clone_size: .
cdr3_length: 13
j_call: TRBJ1-1
cdr3_nt: TGTGCCAGCAGCCCGACAGGGGGGCTTGAAGCTTTCTTT
cdr3_aa: CASSPTGGLEAFF

d_call: .
v_call: TRBV7-2
clone_size: .
cdr3_length: 16
j_call: TRBJ2-1
cdr3_nt: TGTGCCAGCAGCTTAGGGGCCAGGGGTAGCATCAATGAGCAGTTCTTC
cdr3_aa: CASSLGARGSINEQFF

d_call: .
v_call: TRBV5-1
clone_size: .
cdr3_length: 14
j_call: TRBJ2-3
cdr3_nt: TGCGCCAGCAGCTTGGCCGAGTTGTTAGATACGCAGTATTTT
cdr3_aa: CASSLAELLDTQYF

d_call: TRBD1
v_call: TRBV19
clone_size: .
cdr3_length: 14
j_call: TRBJ2-7
cdr3_nt: TGTGCCAGTACTCGGACAGGGTCTGGGTACGAGCAGTACTTC
cdr3_aa: CASTRTGSGYEQYF

d_call: .
v_call: TRBV12-5
clone_size: .
cdr3_length: 15
j_call: TRBJ1-2
cdr3_nt: TGTGCTAGTGGTTTGGGCCAGGGCTTTCCTTATGGCTACACCTTC
cdr3_aa: CASGLGQGFPYGYTF

d_call: .
v_call: TRBV6-1
clone_size: .
cdr3_length: 14
j_call: TRBJ2-7
cdr3_nt: TGTGCCAGCAGTGTCGGGGGTAGCTCCTACGAGCAGTACTTC
cdr3_aa: CASSVGGSSYEQYF

d_call: .
v_call: TRBV29-1
clone_size: .
cdr3_length: 14
j_call: TRBJ2-4
cdr3_nt: TGCAGCGTTAGGGACATTCTAGCCAAAAACATTCAGTACTTC
cdr3_aa: CSVRDILAKNIQYF

d_call: .
v_call: TRBV5-1
clone_size: few
cdr3_length: 16
j_call: TRBJ1-6
cdr3_nt: TGCGCCAGCAGCTTGGACGTAGGGTCCCATAATTCACCCCTCCACTTT
cdr3_aa: CASSLDVGSHNSPLHF

d_call: .
v_call: TRBV6-4
clone_size: .
cdr3_length: 16
j_call: TRBJ2-6
cdr3_nt: TGTGCCAGCAGTGACTCCCCAGGGACTGGGGCCAACGTCCTGACTTTC
cdr3_aa: CASSDSPGTGANVLTF

d_call: .
v_call: TRBV7-8
clone_size: .
cdr3_length: 14
j_call: TRBJ2-7
cdr3_nt: TGTGCCAGCAGCTTAGGGGGAGGCCCCTACGAGCAGTACTTC
cdr3_aa: CASSLGGGPYEQYF

d_call: .
v_call: TRBV14
clone_size: .
cdr3_length: 13
j_call: TRBJ1-1
cdr3_nt: TGTGCCAGCAGCCTCCTAAGGAACACTGAAGCTTTCTTT
cdr3_aa: CASSLLRNTEAFF

d_call: TRBD1
v_call: TRBV5-6
clone_size: .
cdr3_length: 16
j_call: TRBJ2-3
cdr3_nt: TGTGCCAGCAGCGTTTACGGGACAGGGGTCACAGATACGCAGTATTTT
cdr3_aa: CASSVYGTGVTDTQYF

d_call: .
v_call: TRBV9
clone_size: .
cdr3_length: 14
j_call: TRBJ2-7
cdr3_nt: TGTGCCAGCAGCGCCCCGGGAGTTGGCTACGAGCAGTACTTC
cdr3_aa: CASSAPGVGYEQYF

d_call: .
v_call: TRBV2
clone_size: .
cdr3_length: 16
j_call: TRBJ2-1
cdr3_nt: TGTGCCAGCAGTGAAAATCCACCCCTTTCGGGGGCCAGGCAGTTCTTC
cdr3_aa: CASSENPPLSGARQFF

d_call: .
v_call: TRBV6-4
clone_size: .
cdr3_length: 19
j_call: TRBJ2-1
cdr3_nt: TGTGCCAGCAGTGACTCGAGGGTGGGAGGACAGAACTCCTACAATGAGCAGTTCTTC
cdr3_aa: CASSDSRVGGQNSYNEQFF

d_call: .
v_call: TRBV7-2
clone_size: .
cdr3_length: 11
j_call: TRBJ2-7
cdr3_nt: TGTGCCAGCAGCTCTGGACAGCAGCAGTACTTC
cdr3_aa: CASSSGQQQYF

d_call: .
v_call: TRBV7-9
clone_size: .
cdr3_length: 10
j_call: TRBJ1-1
cdr3_nt: TGTGCCAGCAGCGCCCAAGGGCTACCCTTT
cdr3_aa: CASSAQGLPF

d_call: .
v_call: TRBV30
clone_size: .
cdr3_length: 12
j_call: TRBJ1-4
cdr3_nt: TGTGCCTGCCAGGGGATTAATGAAAAACTGTTTTTT
cdr3_aa: CACQGINEKLFF

d_call: TRBD1
v_call: TRBV19
clone_size: .
cdr3_length: 14
j_call: TRBJ1-1
cdr3_nt: TGTGCCAGTAGTTCACAGGGGGCGAACACTGAAGCTTTCTTT
cdr3_aa: CASSSQGANTEAFF

d_call: .
v_call: TRBV4-1
clone_size: .
cdr3_length: 18
j_call: TRBJ1-1
cdr3_nt: TGCGCCAGCAGCCAAGATCTGAGGAGGGGCCTAATGAACACTGAAGCTTTCTTT
cdr3_aa: CASSQDLRRGLMNTEAFF

d_call: .
v_call: TRBV27
clone_size: .
cdr3_length: 14
j_call: TRBJ2-1
cdr3_nt: TGTGCCAGCAGTTTCCCGGCCAATTCCAATGAGCAGTTCTTC
cdr3_aa: CASSFPANSNEQFF

d_call: TRBD2
v_call: TRBV4-1
clone_size: .
cdr3_length: 17
j_call: TRBJ2-5
cdr3_nt: TGCGCCAGCAGCCACCGGACTAGCGGGGGGCCTCAAGAGACCCAGTACTTC
cdr3_aa: CASSHRTSGGPQETQYF

d_call: .
v_call: TRBV11-2
clone_size: .
cdr3_length: 15
j_call: TRBJ2-7
cdr3_nt: TGTGCCAGCAGCTTAGATCCCCGGGACACTTACGAGCAGTACTTC
cdr3_aa: CASSLDPRDTYEQYF

d_call: .
v_call: TRBV10-3
clone_size: .
cdr3_length: 15
j_call: TRBJ2-7
cdr3_nt: TGTGCCATCAGTGAAGTTGGGCGGGGTGACTACGAGCAGTACTTC
cdr3_aa: CAISEVGRGDYEQYF

d_call: .
v_call: TRBV30
clone_size: .
cdr3_length: 14
j_call: TRBJ2-2
cdr3_nt: TGTGCCTGGAGTGTACTGAGGGACACCGGGGAGCTGTTTTTT
cdr3_aa: CAWSVLRDTGELFF

d_call: .
v_call: TRBV6-6
clone_size: .
cdr3_length: 13
j_call: TRBJ2-1
cdr3_nt: TGTGCCAGCCACCGGGGCGGCTACAATGAGCAGTTCTTC
cdr3_aa: CASHRGGYNEQFF